These 27 T cell receptor beta chains were all obtained from the same sample, sequenced in a study of control samples from healthy donors and cancer patients. TCRdb's copy holds only in-frame clones and misses some; the assay was immunoSEQ multiplex PCR. This table has 50,000 to 75,000 clones, 75% to 85% appearing once. The sequencing input was blood. These receptors came from a man aged 35 to 55 in good health.

The V and J genes are TRBV4-1 and TRBJ2-3, with D perhaps matching TRBD1 or TRBD2 (5 bases each). The V gene's germline CDR1 is MGHRA and CDR2 YSYEKL. Deletions cut 0 bases from V and 6 bases from J, with 22 bases between. This CDR3 is built from 18 residues. The DNA for the CDR3 is TGCGCCAGCAGCCAAGATCGGGAAGAGGGGCCACGCCTCGATACGCAGTATTTT. Its translation is CASSQDREEGPRLDTQYF.

The rearrangement links TRBV12-3 or TRBV12-4 to TRBJ2-2; D remains unclear. With 3 bases removed from V and 4 bases from J, the gap between germline ends came to 6 bases. The CDR3 sequence is 13 residues long. The CDR3 DNA reads TGTGCCAGCAGTTTGGCTGCCACCGGGGAGCTGTTTTTT. Translation: CASSLAATGELFF.

V usage is TRBV4-3 and J usage is TRBJ2-1, with 12 bases fitting TRBD2. Germline trimming cut 4 bases from V and 1 base from J; bases unmatched to any gene: 2. The CDR3 spans 16 residues. CDR1 is LGHNA and CDR2 is YSLEER in the germline V gene. For the CDR3, the DNA is TGCGCCAGCAGCCCACTAGCGGGAGGATCCTACAATGAGCAGTTCTTC. The encoded protein is CASSPLAGGSYNEQFF.

The chain couples TRBV20-1 to TRBJ2-5; 7 bases agree with TRBD1. Losses at the gene ends were 3 bases for V and 3 bases for J; bases not matched to a gene: 4. The CDR3 has 13 amino acids. Germline CDR1 is DFQATT and CDR2 is SNEGSKA (reference sequence). In DNA form, the CDR3 reads TGCAGTGCTAGTGAGGGGGCTAAAGAGACCCAGTACTTC. Protein: CSASEGAKETQYF.

The chain combines TRBV28 with TRBJ2-3, with 9 positions matching TRBD2. The CDR3 runs to 17 residues. CDR1 and CDR2 (germline): MDHEN, SYDVKM. Trimming took 6 bases from V and 3 from J; bases not matched to a gene: 13. In DNA form, the CDR3 reads TGTGCCAGCAGCAGATTTTCACGGCGGGAGGGTACAGATACGCAGTATTTT. This translates into CASSRFSRREGTDTQYF.

This clone has only one observation. The chain has TRBV27 and TRBJ1-6; 8 bases agree with TRBD1. CDR3 length: 15 amino acids. The germline CDR1 and CDR2 sequences are MNHEY and SMNVEV (reference sequence). J lost 4 bases, V lost 6 bases, and 5 bases had no gene match. CDR3 protein: CASRDRETYNSPLHF. The CDR3 DNA sequence: TGTGCCAGCAGGGACAGGGAAACGTATAATTCACCCCTCCACTTT.

The rearrangement links TRBV15 to TRBJ1-5, with D possibly matching TRBD1 (5 bases). V dropped 0 bases and J dropped 4 bases, with 10 bases sitting between them. This CDR3 region has 15 residues. Germline CDR1 is LNHNV and CDR2 is YYDKDF (reference sequence). DNA for the CDR3: TGTGCCACCAGCAGAGACAGGGACCTAAATCAGCCCCAGCATTTT. Translated, it gives CATSRDRDLNQPQHF.

This chain links TRBV5-6 with TRBJ2-1, with 8 bases aligning to TRBD2. Germline CDR1 SGHDT, CDR2 YYEEEE. V lost 1 base to trimming and J lost 7 bases; unmatched junction nucleotides: 13. This CDR3 is 17 amino acids long. As DNA, the CDR3 is TGTGCCAGCAGCTTGAGTCTGTTCCAGCGGGAGAGAAATGAGCAGTTCTTC. Residues: CASSLSLFQRERNEQFF. Full variable domain (outside the CDR3, taken from reference TRBV5-6 and TRBJ2-1): DAGVTQSPTHLIKTRGQQVTLRCSPKSGHDTVSWYQQALGQGPQFIFQYYEEEERQRGNFPDRFSGHQFPNYSSELNVNALLLGDSALYLCASSLSLFQRERNEQFFGPGTRLTVL.

The CDR3 here is CASSQAIGTGSGGYTF. The CDR3 DNA reads as TGTGCCAGCAGCCAAGCGATCGGGACAGGGTCGGGGGGCTACACCTTC. The rearrangement joins TRBV14 to TRBJ1-2; 9 bases are a match to TRBD1. From germline, CDR1 is SGHDN and CDR2 FVKESK. The CDR3 is made up of 16 amino acids. V dropped 1 base and J dropped 8; count of bases not matched to a gene: 11.

V and J are TRBV18 and TRBJ1-1, with D tentatively TRBD1 (6 bases). This CDR3 comprises 16 residues. V gave up 3 bases and J gave up 0 bases, with 14 bases separating them. Germline V CDR1 and CDR2: KGHSH, LQKENI. CDR3 in amino acids: CASSPYTTGLNTEAFF. CDR3 in DNA: TGTGCCAGCTCACCTTACACGACAGGATTGAACACTGAAGCTTTCTTT.

The chain uses TRBV28 and TRBJ2-7; no reliable D call. CDR3 size: 15 residues. Per the germline V gene, CDR1 is MDHEN and CDR2 is SYDVKM. Trimming stripped 2 bases from V and 4 bases from J, with 15 bases between. This CDR3 is CASSLTLTTIYEQYF. The DNA for the CDR3 is TGTGCCAGCAGTTTAACCCTGACAACTATTTACGAGCAGTACTTC. The whole variable domain, filled in from reference TRBV28 and TRBJ2-7, reads DVKVTQSSRYLVKRTGEKVFLECVQDMDHENMFWYRQDPGLGLRLIYFSYDVKMKEKGDIPEGYSVSREKKERFSLILESASTNQTSMYLCASSLTLTTIYEQYFGPGTRLTVT.

V usage is TRBV14 and J usage is TRBJ2-3, with 11 bases identical to TRBD2. The CDR3 covers 15 residues. V shed 4 bases and J 1 base; nucleotides not matched to a gene: 1. Germline CDR1 is SGHDN and CDR2 is FVKESK. The CDR3 reads CASSLAGGGTDTQYF. The CDR3 nucleotides are TGTGCCAGCAGCCTAGCGGGGGGGGGCACAGATACGCAGTATTTT.

The chain has TRBV29-1 and TRBJ2-2, with D perhaps assigned TRBD1 or TRBD2 (5 bases each). The CDR3 covers 16 residues. The germline V gene has CDR1 SQVTM and CDR2 ANQGSEA. V lost 3 bases, J lost 7 bases, and 21 bases lay in between. CDR3: CSVDIPGTNFNGELFF. The CDR3 nucleotides are TGCAGCGTTGATATCCCAGGGACGAACTTTAACGGGGAGCTGTTTTTT.

CDR3 sequence (DNA): TGCGCCAGCAGGGTTCTGAACAATGAAAAACTGTTTTTT. Translation: CASRVLNNEKLFF. The rearrangement uses TRBV5-1 and TRBJ1-4; D gene unclear. Between the trimmed V and J ends, which lost 5 bases and 5 bases, there was a span of 10 bases. This CDR3 has 13 residues. Germline loops: CDR1 SGHRS, CDR2 YFSETQ.

The chain is built from TRBV4-1 and TRBJ1-3; D uncertain. V lost 1 base and J 3 bases, leaving 7 bases between the germline ends. Looked up from germline, CDR1 is MGHRA and CDR2 is YSYEKL. The CDR3 extends over 14 amino acids. The CDR3 sequence: CASSQVLSGNTIYF. DNA of the CDR3: TGCGCCAGCAGCCAAGTTCTGAGTGGAAACACCATATATTTT.

This clone appeared a single time. J is TRBJ2-1 and V is TRBV19; the match to TRBD2 covers 13 bases. CDR3 length: 20 amino acids. J was trimmed by 3 bases and V by 0 bases; bases with no gene match: 11. CDR1 LNHDA and CDR2 SQIVND come from the germline V gene (reference sequence). The CDR3 reads CASSIDRWTSGSTGYNEQFF. CDR3 nucleotides: TGTGCCAGTAGTATAGATCGATGGACTAGCGGGAGCACGGGCTACAATGAGCAGTTCTTC.

J is TRBJ1-6 and V is TRBV19, with D unresolved. This CDR3 is 15 amino acids long. Germline CDR1 and CDR2: LNHDA and SQIVND (reference sequence). Trimming stripped 5 bases from V and 6 bases from J, with 14 bases between. DNA of the CDR3: TGTGCCAGTAGTCCCTTGTTGAAAGCTAATTCACCCCTCCACTTT. Protein product: CASSPLLKANSPLHF.

This sequence joins TRBV6-1 and TRBJ2-1, with D unresolved. The CDR3 length is 14 residues. Trimming removed 5 bases at V and 0 bases at J, with 8 bases between. The germline gives CDR1 MNHNS, CDR2 SASEGT. The CDR3: CASSSPSSYNEQFF. CDR3 sequence (DNA): TGTGCCAGCAGTTCCCCAAGCTCCTACAATGAGCAGTTCTTC.

V and J are TRBV6-6 and TRBJ2-1, with D tentatively TRBD1 or TRBD2 (6 bases each). Between the trimmed V and J ends, which lost 0 bases and 8 bases, there was a span of 11 bases. Germline V gene sequence: CDR1 MNHNY, CDR2 SVGAGI (reference sequence). The CDR3 loop spans 14 amino acids. The CDR3 loop is CASSYSAGGDEQFF. The CDR3 nucleotides are TGTGCCAGCAGTTACTCAGCCGGGGGCGATGAGCAGTTCTTC.

This clone was counted between two and nine times. The genes are TRBV19 and TRBJ2-1, with 8 bases that match TRBD2. The germline gives CDR1 LNHDA, CDR2 SQIVND (reference sequence). J lost 4 bases, V lost 3 bases, and 5 bases had no gene match. This CDR3 has 15 residues. CDR3 bases: TGTGCCAGTAGTATGCCGGTAGCGGGATACAATGAGCAGTTCTTC. Its translation is CASSMPVAGYNEQFF.

The rearrangement uses TRBV24-1 and TRBJ2-7; 8 bases map to TRBD2. CDR3 length: 13 residues. The germline CDR1 and CDR2 sequences are KGHDR and SFDVKD. After removal of 4 bases from V and 4 bases from J, the junction contained 2 bases not matched to a gene. CDR3 in amino acids: CATSESGSYEQYF. The DNA of the CDR3 is TGTGCCACCAGTGAAAGCGGGAGTTACGAGCAGTACTTC.

The V and J genes are TRBV12-5 and TRBJ2-3; no reliable D call. Germline loops: CDR1 LGHNT, CDR2 FRNRAP. The CDR3 contains 17 residues. The ends were cut back, 0 bases at V and 1 base at J, with 14 bases in the middle. The CDR3 loop reads CASGLVPYGSGTDTQYF. CDR3 nucleotide sequence: TGTGCTAGTGGTTTGGTACCCTACGGCTCCGGCACAGATACGCAGTATTTT.

The chain recombines TRBV7-9 with TRBJ1-2; D may be TRBD1 (5 bases). Trimming pared 7 bases from V and 2 bases from J, leaving 11 bases between. Germline V gene sequence: CDR1 SEHNR, CDR2 FQNEAQ (reference sequence). The CDR3 runs to 13 residues. The chain's CDR3 is CASNKQENYGYTF. DNA for the CDR3: TGTGCCAGCAACAAACAGGAAAACTATGGCTACACCTTC.

The chain joins TRBV4-1 to TRBJ2-1; D is unclear. Germline V CDR1 and CDR2: MGHRA, YSYEKL. The CDR3 totals 13 residues. V lost 3 bases and J lost 3, with 6 bases in between. CDR3 sequence (DNA): TGCGCCAGCAGCCACAGAAGCTACAATGAGCAGTTCTTC. Amino acid sequence: CASSHRSYNEQFF.

DNA of the CDR3: TGTGCCAGCAGCCGTCTCTGGCGGGAGACCCACCATGAGCAGTTCTTC. This sequence encodes CASSRLWRETHHEQFF. This rearrangement joins TRBV28 to TRBJ2-1; TRBD2 matches at 7 bases. V shed 6 bases, J shed 8 bases, and the junction held 16 bases outside the gene matches. The CDR3 totals 16 residues. Germline CDR1 is MDHEN and CDR2 is SYDVKM.

The chain joins TRBV21-1 to TRBJ1-4. TRBV21-1 is marked as a pseudogene. The CDR3 loop spans 15 amino acids. CDR3 in DNA: TGTGCCAGCAGCAAAATAGGGGACGGAAATGAAAAACTGTTTTTT. It is translated as CASSKIGDGNEKLFF.

This clone has only one observation. The V gene is TRBV7-8, the J gene TRBJ1-1; a possible D gene is TRBD1 (5 bases). V lost 1 base, J lost 3 bases, and 21 bases lay in between. The CDR3 sequence is 18 residues long. Germline values: CDR1 SGHVS, CDR2 FQNEAQ. The CDR3 DNA follows: TGTGCCAGCAGCTTAGTCAAGTCTGGGGGTTGGTTCTACACTGAAGCTTTCTTT. Translating gives CASSLVKSGGWFYTEAFF.